The next 26 T cell receptor beta chains were all read from a single sample in a study of T cell repertoires in cytomegalovirus infection. TCRdb re-called the reads with MiXCR, one entry per CDR3 protein. The sample contains 490,000 or so distinct CDR3 sequences, roughly 12% of which appear only once. The sequenced sample consisted of PBMCs. The receptors come from a human donor in good health (CMV status not recorded). Some clones in this sample may be carry-over from other donors' samples.

This clonotype was counted only a few times. The CDR3 sequence: CASSLRLGEETQYF. The CDR3 DNA sequence: TGTGCCAGCAGCTTGCGACTTGGAGAAGAGACCCAGTACTTC. The V and J genes are TRBV5-4 and TRBJ2-5; the D is unclear. Germline V lookup: CDR1 SGHNT, CDR2 YYREEE (reference sequence). Between the trimmed V and J ends, which lost 1 base and 3 bases, there was a span of 10 bases. The CDR3 runs to 14 residues.

The chain employs TRBV6-2 or TRBV6-3 and TRBJ1-6; the match to TRBD1 covers 8 bases. Unmatched junction bases numbered 10, after V lost 6 bases and J lost 6 bases. The germline V gene has CDR1 MNHEY and CDR2 SVGEGT. The CDR3 sequence is 16 residues long. CDR3 nucleotide sequence: TGTGCCAGCAGCCTGACGGGGGGACAGGCTAATTCACCCCTCCACTTT. As protein: CASSLTGGQANSPLHF.

This clonotype has ten or more counts. The genes are TRBV7-9 and TRBJ2-2; D not certain. Germline CDR1 is SEHNR and CDR2 is FQNEAQ (reference sequence). The CDR3 extends over 14 amino acids. V gave up 4 bases and J gave up 6 bases, with 12 bases separating them. The CDR3 protein is CASSSLTRAGELFF. Written as DNA, the CDR3 is TGTGCCAGCAGCTCCCTTACTCGAGCCGGGGAGCTGTTTTTT.

This clonotype showed up many times. The chain is built from TRBV12-5 and TRBJ2-3; 8 bases align to TRBD2. This CDR3 has 17 amino acids. The germline V gene has CDR1 LGHNT and CDR2 FRNRAP. Losses at the gene ends were 2 bases for V and 3 bases for J; bases not matched to a gene: 10. CDR3 in amino acids: CASGLTALGTRTDTQYF. The DNA of the CDR3 is TGTGCTAGTGGTTTGACTGCCCTTGGGACTAGGACAGATACGCAGTATTTT.

This clonotype has more than one count but fewer than ten. The chain couples TRBV15 to TRBJ1-3; no definite D call. The germline V gene encodes CDR1 LNHNV and CDR2 YYDKDF (reference sequence). The CDR3 sequence is 15 residues long. Deletions cut 0 bases from V and 4 bases from J, with 10 bases between. The CDR3 region has the DNA TGTGCCACCAGCAGAGACCAGGTGCCCGGAAACACCATATATTTT. Amino acid sequence: CATSRDQVPGNTIYF.

This clonotype showed up many times. The chain employs TRBV7-2 and TRBJ2-2, with TRBD2 identical over 13 bases. The germline CDR1 and CDR2 sequences are SGHTA and FQGNSA. Unmatched junction bases numbered 8, after V lost 5 bases and J lost 5 bases. This CDR3 is built from 17 residues. The CDR3, as DNA: TGTGCCAGCAGCCCCTGGACTAGCGGGAGTAAAACCGGGGAGCTGTTTTTT. Translation gives CASSPWTSGSKTGELFF.

This clonotype was found many times. The chain uses TRBV7-2 and TRBJ2-7; 9 bases are shared with TRBD2. The V gene's germline CDR1 is SGHTA and CDR2 FQGNSA. CDR3 size: 14 residues. J lost 6 bases, V lost 2 bases, and 5 bases had no gene match. DNA for the CDR3: TGTGCCAGCAGCTTACGGGCGGGAGGGCTCGAGCAGTACTTC. Protein: CASSLRAGGLEQYF.

The rearrangement links TRBV29-1 to TRBJ2-5; D uncertain. Trimming took off 5 bases at V and 4 bases at J, with 8 bases between the two ends. This CDR3 has 11 residues. Germline V gene lookup returns CDR1 SQVTM and CDR2 ANQGSEA. The CDR3 nucleotides read TGCAGCGTTCTATGGGCAGAGACCCAGTACTTC. It codes for CSVLWAETQYF.

This clonotype was detected many times. V gene TRBV5-6 combines with J gene TRBJ2-5, with 7 bases lining up with TRBD2. V dropped 1 base and J dropped 8; count of bases not matched to a gene: 5. Germline values: CDR1 SGHDT, CDR2 YYEEEE. CDR3 length equals 13 residues. This chain's CDR3 is CASSLKGTTTQYF. The CDR3 nucleotides read TGTGCCAGCAGCTTGAAGGGGACTACAACCCAGTACTTC.

Ten or more counts support this clonotype. The rearrangement links TRBV6-1 to TRBJ2-5; 11 bases are a match to TRBD1. CDR3 length: 15 residues. The junction had 7 bases not matched to a gene; V was cut back by 4 bases and J by 6 bases. Germline V lookup: CDR1 MNHNS, CDR2 SASEGT. The CDR3 loop is CASSAPDRGQQTQYF. As DNA, the CDR3 is TGTGCCAGCAGTGCCCCGGACAGGGGGCAGCAGACCCAGTACTTC.

At least ten counts were recorded for this clonotype. The V and J genes are TRBV5-1 and TRBJ1-2; perhaps TRBD1 as D (6 bases). V lost 8 bases to trimming and J lost 2 bases, with 10 bases between them. Germline V gene lookup returns CDR1 SGHRS and CDR2 YFSETQ. The CDR3 loop spans 12 amino acids. The CDR3: CASHTGNYGYTF. The CDR3 DNA sequence: TGCGCCAGTCATACAGGGAACTATGGCTACACCTTC.

V is TRBV6-1 and J is TRBJ1-2; TRBD1 agrees at 7 bases. The CDR3 is 15 residues long. Germline-derived CDR1 and CDR2 are MNHNS and SASEGT. With 0 bases clipped from V and 7 bases from J, the junction kept 8 bases outside the gene matches. The DNA for the CDR3 is TGTGCCAGCAGTGAAGCGCTTCTTAAGGGGGCTGGCTACACCTTC. It translates to CASSEALLKGAGYTF.

This clonotype was detected many times. V usage is TRBV5-4 and J usage is TRBJ2-5, with D tentatively TRBD1 (6 bases). The CDR3 sequence is 14 residues long. With 2 bases removed from V and 3 bases from J, the gap between germline ends came to 11 bases. From germline, CDR1 is SGHNT and CDR2 YYREEE (reference sequence). CDR3 coding DNA: TGTGCCAGCAGCTTACGGACAGCAGAAGAGACCCAGTACTTC. Translated, it gives CASSLRTAEETQYF.

Remarks on this clonotype: Germline is not matched at one junction end, which may reflect a read error. The CDR3 is CASSTGTSPEIQYF. Written as DNA, the CDR3 is TGTGCCAGTAGTACCGGGACATCTCCGGAGATCCAGTACTTC. The chain has TRBV19 and TRBJ2-5, with a tentative D call TRBD1 (6 bases). The germline V gene has CDR1 LNHDA and CDR2 SQIVND (reference sequence). This CDR3 is 14 amino acids long. The full variable domain, its missing parts supplied by reference TRBV19 and TRBJ2-5, is DGGITQSPKYLFRKEGQNVTLSCEQNLNHDAMYWYRQDPGQGLRLIYYSQIVNDFQKGDIAEGYSVSREKKESFPLTVTSAQKNPTAFYLCASSTGTSPEIQYFGPGTRLLVL.

This clonotype has ten or more counts. The chain joins TRBV7-2 to TRBJ2-1, with D unclear. The CDR3 is 16 amino acids. Germline values: CDR1 SGHTA, CDR2 FQGNSA. The V end was cut by 3 bases, the J end by 2 bases, with 14 bases between. Here the CDR3 DNA reads TGTGCCAGCAGCTTCGCTCATCAAGCGACCTACAATGAGCAGTTCTTC. This sequence encodes CASSFAHQATYNEQFF.

This clonotype showed up just a few times. The rearrangement uses TRBV12-3 or TRBV12-4 and TRBJ2-3; weak D call: TRBD2 (5 bases). This CDR3 has 14 amino acids. V was trimmed by 7 bases and J by 2 bases, leaving 13 bases between them. In DNA, the CDR3 is TGTGCCAGCACCTTGAGGGCGGACACAGATACGCAGTATTTT. Its translation: CASTLRADTDTQYF.

The chain recombines TRBV2 with TRBJ1-2, with unresolved D. Between the trimmed V and J ends, which lost 6 bases and 4 bases, there was a span of 9 bases. The CDR3 is made up of 12 amino acids. Germline-derived CDR1 and CDR2 are SNHLY and FYNNEI. CDR3 amino acids: CASRDGFYGYTF. In DNA, the CDR3 is TGTGCCAGCAGGGACGGTTTCTATGGCTACACCTTC.

V gene TRBV11-2 combines with J gene TRBJ1-5; TRBD1 matches at 9 bases. V lost 4 bases and J lost 7; bases outside the gene matches: 8. Germline loops: CDR1 SGHAT, CDR2 FQNNGV. This CDR3 region has 15 residues. DNA of the CDR3: TGTGCCAGCAGCTATGGACAGGGGCCACAACAGCCCCAGCATTTT. This translates into CASSYGQGPQQPQHF.

Details on this clonotype: A much more abundant neighbour one base away suggests this may be a read error. This chain uses TRBV7-6 with TRBJ2-5, with D perhaps TRBD2 (5 bases). Germline V gives CDR1 SGHVS, CDR2 FNYEAQ. Trimming left V 1 base short and J 5 bases short, with 11 bases between. This CDR3 contains 14 residues. CDR3 protein: CASSLERGSETQYF. For the CDR3, the DNA is TGTGCCAGCAGCTTAGAGAGAGGGTCGGAGACCCAGTACTTC. The full variable domain, with the rest looked up from reference TRBV7-6 and TRBJ2-5, is GAGVSQSPRYKVTKRGQDVALRCDPISGHVSLYWYRQALGQGPEFLTYFNYEAQQDKSGLPNDRFSAERPEGSISTLTIQRTEQRDSAMYRCASSLERGSETQYFGPGTRLLVL.

In this sample, this clonotype turned up many times. The chain is built from TRBV19 and TRBJ1-5; a possible D gene is TRBD1 (6 bases). V lost 6 bases to trimming and J lost 7 bases, with 19 bases between them. This CDR3 spans 15 amino acids. Germline V gene lookup returns CDR1 LNHDA and CDR2 SQIVND (reference sequence). DNA of the CDR3: TGTGCCAGTAGACAACAGGGTCCTGACAACCAGCCCCAGCATTTT. This sequence encodes CASRQQGPDNQPQHF.

This clonotype occurred many times. The V call is TRBV3-1, the J call TRBJ1-5, with 7 positions matching TRBD1. CDR1 and CDR2 (germline): LGHDT, YNNKEL (reference sequence). This CDR3 is 14 amino acids long. V shed 4 bases and J 3 bases; nucleotides not matched to a gene: 3. CDR3 protein: CASSPGQDNQPQHF. CDR3 sequence (DNA): TGTGCCAGCAGCCCAGGACAGGACAATCAGCCCCAGCATTTT. Full variable domain (remainder filled in from reference TRBV3-1 and TRBJ1-5): DTAVSQTPKYLVTQMGNDKSIKCEQNLGHDTMYWYKQDSKKFLKIMFSYNNKELIINETVPNRFSPKSPDKAHLNLHINSLELGDSAVYFCASSPGQDNQPQHFGDGTRLSIL.

V is TRBV5-5 and J is TRBJ1-6, with a tentative D call TRBD1 (5 bases). Germline-derived CDR1 and CDR2 are SGHKS and YYEKEE (reference sequence). V lost 2 bases and J lost 7, with 19 bases in between. This CDR3 comprises 17 residues. The CDR3 loop reads CASSFTGQGLGNSPLHF. CDR3 DNA sequence: TGTGCCAGCAGCTTCACGGGGCAGGGCCTGGGGAATTCACCCCTCCACTTT.

This clonotype occurred many times. The chain is built from TRBV12-3 or TRBV12-4 and TRBJ2-5; 11 bases agree with TRBD2. CDR3 length equals 19 residues. The J segment lost 2 bases and the V segment lost 3 bases, leaving 14 bases of the junction unmatched. The CDR3 is CASSLPLLLRTSGQETQYF. The CDR3 nucleotides read TGTGCCAGCAGTTTGCCCCTCCTCCTCAGGACTAGCGGGCAAGAGACCCAGTACTTC.

This clonotype came up many times. The genes are TRBV4-1 and TRBJ1-1; 8 bases are a match to TRBD1. The V gene end was trimmed by 1 base and the J gene end by 6 bases; junction bases not matched to a gene: 10. The length of the CDR3 is 16 residues. In germline, CDR1 is MGHRA, CDR2 YSYEKL. CDR3: CASSQADRGAKAEAFF. The CDR3 DNA reads as TGCGCCAGCAGCCAAGCTGACAGGGGAGCAAAAGCTGAAGCTTTCTTT.

The rearrangement links TRBV24-1 to TRBJ2-3, with D unresolved. V was trimmed by 1 base and J by 0 bases, leaving 10 bases between them. The CDR3 consists of 16 residues. Germline V gives CDR1 KGHDR, CDR2 SFDVKD. DNA for the CDR3: TGTGCCACCAGTGATTTTGCGGCCTCTAGCACAGATACGCAGTATTTT. Translating gives CATSDFAASSTDTQYF.

The table lists this clonotype with a few counts. V usage is TRBV3-1 and J usage is TRBJ1-1, with D possibly TRBD1 on 6 matching bases. Trimming removed 5 bases from V and 7 bases from J, with 11 bases in between. Germline CDR1 LGHDT, CDR2 YNNKEL (reference sequence). The CDR3 length is 12 residues. The CDR3 DNA follows: TGTGCCAGCAGCGCCGAAGGGGGTGAAGCTTTCTTT. It encodes CASSAEGGEAFF.